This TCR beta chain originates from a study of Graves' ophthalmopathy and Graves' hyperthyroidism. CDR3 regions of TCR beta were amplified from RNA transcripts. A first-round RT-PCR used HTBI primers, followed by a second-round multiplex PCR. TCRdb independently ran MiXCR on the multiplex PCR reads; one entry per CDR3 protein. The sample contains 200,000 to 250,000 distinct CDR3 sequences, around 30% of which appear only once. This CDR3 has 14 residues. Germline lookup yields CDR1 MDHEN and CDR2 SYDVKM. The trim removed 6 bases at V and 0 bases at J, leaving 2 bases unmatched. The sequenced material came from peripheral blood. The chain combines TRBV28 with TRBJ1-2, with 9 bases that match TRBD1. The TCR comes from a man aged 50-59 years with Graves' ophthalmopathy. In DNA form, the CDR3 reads TGTGCCAGCAGCGGACAGGGGCCTAACTATGGCTACACCTTC. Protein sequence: CASSGQGPNYGYTF.